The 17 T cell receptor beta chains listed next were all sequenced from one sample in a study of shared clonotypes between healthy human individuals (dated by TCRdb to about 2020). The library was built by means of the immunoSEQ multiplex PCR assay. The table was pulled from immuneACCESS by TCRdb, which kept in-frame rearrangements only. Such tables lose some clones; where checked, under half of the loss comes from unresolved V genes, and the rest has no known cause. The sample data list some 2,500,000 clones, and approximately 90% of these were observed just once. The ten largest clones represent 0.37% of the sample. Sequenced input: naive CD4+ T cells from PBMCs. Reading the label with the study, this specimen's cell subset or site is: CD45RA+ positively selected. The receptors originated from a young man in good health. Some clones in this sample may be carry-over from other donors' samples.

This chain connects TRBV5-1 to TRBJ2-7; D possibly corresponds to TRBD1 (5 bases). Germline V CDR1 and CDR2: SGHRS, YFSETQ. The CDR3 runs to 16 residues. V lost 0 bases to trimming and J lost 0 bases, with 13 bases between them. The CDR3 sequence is CASSLVPTGDSYEQYF. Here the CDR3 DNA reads TGCGCCAGCAGCTTGGTTCCCACAGGAGACTCCTACGAGCAGTACTTC.

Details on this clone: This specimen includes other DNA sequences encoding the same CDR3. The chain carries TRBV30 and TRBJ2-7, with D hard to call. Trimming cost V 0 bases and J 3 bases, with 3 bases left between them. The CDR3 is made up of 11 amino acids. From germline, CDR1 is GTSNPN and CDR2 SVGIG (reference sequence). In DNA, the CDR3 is TGTGCCTGGAGTGTTCGCTACGAGCAGTACTTC. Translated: CAWSVRYEQYF.

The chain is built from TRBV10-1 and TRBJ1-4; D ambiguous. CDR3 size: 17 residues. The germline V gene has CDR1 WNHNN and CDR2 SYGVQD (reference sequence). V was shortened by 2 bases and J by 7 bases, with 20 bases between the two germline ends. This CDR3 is CASSESTRAGGSEKLFF. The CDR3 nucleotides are TGCGCCAGCAGTGAGAGTACTCGGGCAGGAGGGAGTGAAAAACTGTTTTTT.

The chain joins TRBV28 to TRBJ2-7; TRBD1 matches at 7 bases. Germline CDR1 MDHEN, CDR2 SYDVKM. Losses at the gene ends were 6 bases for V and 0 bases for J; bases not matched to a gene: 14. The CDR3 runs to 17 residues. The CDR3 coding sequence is TGTGCCAGCAGAAGACAGGACAGGATCCTCCTCTCCTACGAGCAGTACTTC. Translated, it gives CASRRQDRILLSYEQYF. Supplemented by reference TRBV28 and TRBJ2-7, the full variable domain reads DVKVTQSSRYLVKRTGEKVFLECVQDMDHENMFWYRQDPGLGLRLIYFSYDVKMKEKGDIPEGYSVSREKKERFSLILESASTNQTSMYLCASRRQDRILLSYEQYFGPGTRLTVT.

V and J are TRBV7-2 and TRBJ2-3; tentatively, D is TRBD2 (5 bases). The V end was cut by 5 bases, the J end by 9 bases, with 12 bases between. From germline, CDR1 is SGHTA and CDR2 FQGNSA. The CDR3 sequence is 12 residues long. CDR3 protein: CASSPGSGTQYF. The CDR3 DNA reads TGTGCCAGCAGCCCAGGTTCGGGGACGCAGTATTTT.

This chain's CDR3 is CASSLAGRDYGYTF. CDR3 nucleotide sequence: TGTGCCAGCAGTTTGGCAGGAAGGGACTATGGCTACACCTTC. This chain uses TRBV6-5 with TRBJ1-2; no reliable D call. Germline CDR1 MNHEY, CDR2 SVGAGI. V shed 4 bases and J shed 3 bases, with 12 bases lying between them. The CDR3 consists of 14 residues.

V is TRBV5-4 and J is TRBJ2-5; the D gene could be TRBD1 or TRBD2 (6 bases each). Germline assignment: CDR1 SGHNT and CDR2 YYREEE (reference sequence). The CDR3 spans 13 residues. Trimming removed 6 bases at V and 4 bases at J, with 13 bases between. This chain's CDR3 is CASIDRGRETQYF. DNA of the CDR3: TGTGCCAGCATCGATCGGGGGCGAGAGACCCAGTACTTC.

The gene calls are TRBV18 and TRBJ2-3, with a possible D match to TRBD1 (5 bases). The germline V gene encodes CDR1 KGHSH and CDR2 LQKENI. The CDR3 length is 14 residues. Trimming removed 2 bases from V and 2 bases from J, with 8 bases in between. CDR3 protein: CASSPNRTTDTQYF. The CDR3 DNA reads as TGTGCCAGCTCACCAAACAGGACCACAGATACGCAGTATTTT.

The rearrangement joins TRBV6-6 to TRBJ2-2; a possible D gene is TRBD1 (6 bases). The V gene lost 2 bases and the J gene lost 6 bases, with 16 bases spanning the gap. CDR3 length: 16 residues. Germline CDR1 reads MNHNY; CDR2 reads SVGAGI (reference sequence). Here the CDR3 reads CASSYGAGVIAGELFF. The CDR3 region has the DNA TGTGCCAGCAGTTACGGGGCAGGGGTGATCGCCGGGGAGCTGTTTTTT.

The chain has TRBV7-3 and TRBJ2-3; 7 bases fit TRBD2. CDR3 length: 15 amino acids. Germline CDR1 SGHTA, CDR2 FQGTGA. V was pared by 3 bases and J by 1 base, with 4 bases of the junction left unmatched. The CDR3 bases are TGTGCCAGCAGCTTCCGGGCGGGAGGCACAGATACGCAGTATTTT. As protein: CASSFRAGGTDTQYF.

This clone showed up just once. The CDR3 loop reads CASSLAGNSYNEQFF. The CDR3 DNA reads TGTGCCAGCAGCTTGGCGGGGAACTCCTACAATGAGCAGTTCTTC. J is TRBJ2-1 and V is TRBV11-3; weak D call: TRBD2 (6 bases). CDR1 and CDR2 from the germline V gene are SGHNT and YENEEA. The V and J ends lost 3 bases and 0 bases respectively, with 9 bases between them. The CDR3 totals 15 residues. Together with reference TRBV11-3 and TRBJ2-1, the CDR3 gives the full variable domain: EAGVVQSPRYKIIEKKQPVAFWCNPISGHNTLYWYLQNLGQGPELLIRYENEEAVDDSQLPKDRFSAERLKGVDSTLKIQPAELGDSAVYLCASSLAGNSYNEQFFGPGTRLTVL.

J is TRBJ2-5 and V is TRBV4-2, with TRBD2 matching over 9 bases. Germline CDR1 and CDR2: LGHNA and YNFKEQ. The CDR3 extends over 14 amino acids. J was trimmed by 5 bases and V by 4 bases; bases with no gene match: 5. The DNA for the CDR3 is TGTGCCAGCAGCCTAGCGGGAGATTGGGAGACCCAGTACTTC. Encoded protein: CASSLAGDWETQYF.

The CDR3 spells CASSFAALNTGELFF. CDR3 bases: TGCGCCAGCAGCTTCGCTGCTTTGAACACCGGGGAGCTGTTTTTT. V is TRBV5-1 and J is TRBJ2-2; D unclear. The CDR3 spans 15 residues. The V end lost 2 bases, the J end lost 1 base, and 9 bases lay between the germline ends. CDR1 is SGHRS, CDR2 YFSETQ, per germline.

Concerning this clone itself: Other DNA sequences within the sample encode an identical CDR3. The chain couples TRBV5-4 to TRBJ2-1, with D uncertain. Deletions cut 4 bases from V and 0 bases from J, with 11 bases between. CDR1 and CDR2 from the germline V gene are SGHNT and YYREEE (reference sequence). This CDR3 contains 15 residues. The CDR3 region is CASSPDTSSYNEQFF. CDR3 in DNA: TGTGCCAGCAGCCCCGACACATCCTCCTACAATGAGCAGTTCTTC.

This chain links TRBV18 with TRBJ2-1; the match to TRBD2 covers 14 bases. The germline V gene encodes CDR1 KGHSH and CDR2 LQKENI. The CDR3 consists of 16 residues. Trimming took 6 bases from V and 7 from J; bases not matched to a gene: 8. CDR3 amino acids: CASSGLAGGNLNEQFF. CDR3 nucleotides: TGTGCCAGCTCCGGACTAGCGGGAGGTAATTTGAATGAGCAGTTCTTC.

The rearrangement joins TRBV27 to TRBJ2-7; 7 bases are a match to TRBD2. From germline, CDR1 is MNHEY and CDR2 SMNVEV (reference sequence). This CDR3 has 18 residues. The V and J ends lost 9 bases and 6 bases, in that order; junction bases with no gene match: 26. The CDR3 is CARPWASGVGRDRSEQYF. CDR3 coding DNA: TGTGCCAGACCTTGGGCAAGCGGGGTGGGGCGGGATCGATCCGAGCAGTACTTC.

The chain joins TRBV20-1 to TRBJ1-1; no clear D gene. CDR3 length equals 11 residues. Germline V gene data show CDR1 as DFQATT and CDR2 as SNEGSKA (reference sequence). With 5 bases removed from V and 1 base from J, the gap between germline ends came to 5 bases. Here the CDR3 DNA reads TGCAGTGCTGCCCCGAACACTGAAGCTTTCTTT. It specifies CSAAPNTEAFF.